This T cell receptor beta chain was profiled in a study of early stage breast cancer tumors. Of note for this clone: Its antigen is as yet unknown.

J was trimmed by 0 bases and V by 4 bases; bases with no gene match: 8. Germline values: CDR1 ENHRY, CDR2 SYGVKD. This CDR3 region has 17 residues. Study-wide findings and caveats: Most shared enriched TCRB sequences were commonly generated ones. Compared with adjacent normal breast tissue, tumors showed 2.5 to 3-fold greater T cell density and higher clonality.

Libraries were prepared by immunoSEQ multiplex PCR; TCRdb keeps only in-frame clonotypes and omits some of them. The sample shows about 34,000 clones, around 67% of them seen only once. This sequence was found in a person aged 25 to 39 with breast cancer. Source material: breast tumor tissue. The genes are TRBV10-3 and TRBJ1-2; 10 bases agree with TRBD1. CDR3 region: CAISVILGQGTNYGYTF. The CDR3 nucleotides read TGTGCCATCAGTGTGATCTTGGGACAGGGGACTAACTATGGCTACACCTTC.